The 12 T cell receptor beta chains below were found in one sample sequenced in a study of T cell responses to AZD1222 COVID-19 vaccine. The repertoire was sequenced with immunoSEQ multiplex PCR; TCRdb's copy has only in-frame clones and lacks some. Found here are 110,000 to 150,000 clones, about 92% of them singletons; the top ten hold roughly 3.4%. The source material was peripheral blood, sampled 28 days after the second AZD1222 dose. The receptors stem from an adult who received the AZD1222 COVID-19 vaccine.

The CDR3 reads CASSVNGGQGTEAFF. The CDR3 DNA follows: TGTGCCAGCAGCGTAAACGGGGGGCAGGGTACTGAAGCTTTCTTT. This rearrangement joins TRBV9 to TRBJ1-1; a weak D match, TRBD1 (6 bases). CDR1 and CDR2 (germline): SGDLS, YYNGEE. V was pared by 1 base and J by 5 bases, with 15 bases between. The length of the CDR3 is 15 residues.

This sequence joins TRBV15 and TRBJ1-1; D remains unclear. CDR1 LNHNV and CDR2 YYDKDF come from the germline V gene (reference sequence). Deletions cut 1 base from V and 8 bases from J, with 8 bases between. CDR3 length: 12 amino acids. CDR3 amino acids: CATSRATGEAFF. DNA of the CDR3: TGTGCCACCAGCAGAGCCACCGGGGAAGCTTTCTTT.

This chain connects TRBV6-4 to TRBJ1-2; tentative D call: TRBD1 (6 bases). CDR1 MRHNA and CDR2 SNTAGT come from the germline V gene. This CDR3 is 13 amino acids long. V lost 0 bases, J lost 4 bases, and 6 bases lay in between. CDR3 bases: TGTGCCAGCAGTGACTCGGACAGCTATGGCTACACCTTC. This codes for CASSDSDSYGYTF.

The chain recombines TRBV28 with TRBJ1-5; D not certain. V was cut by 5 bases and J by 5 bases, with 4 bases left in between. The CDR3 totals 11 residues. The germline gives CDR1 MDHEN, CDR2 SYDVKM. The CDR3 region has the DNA TGTGCCAGCAGTGGATATCAGCCCCAGCATTTT. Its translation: CASSGYQPQHF.

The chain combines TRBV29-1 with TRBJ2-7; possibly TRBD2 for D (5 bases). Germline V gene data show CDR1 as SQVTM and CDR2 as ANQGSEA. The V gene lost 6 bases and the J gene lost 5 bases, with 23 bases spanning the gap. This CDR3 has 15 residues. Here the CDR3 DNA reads TGCAGCGTGGCCCCTGTCTACGGAGACGGGAACGAGCAGTACTTC. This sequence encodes CSVAPVYGDGNEQYF.

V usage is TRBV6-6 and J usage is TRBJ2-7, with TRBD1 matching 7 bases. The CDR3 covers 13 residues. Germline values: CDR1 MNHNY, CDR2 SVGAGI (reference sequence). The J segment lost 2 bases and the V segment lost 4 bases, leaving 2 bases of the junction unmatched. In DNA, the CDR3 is TGTGCCAGCAGTTCAACAGGGGCCTACGAGCAGTACTTC. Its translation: CASSSTGAYEQYF.

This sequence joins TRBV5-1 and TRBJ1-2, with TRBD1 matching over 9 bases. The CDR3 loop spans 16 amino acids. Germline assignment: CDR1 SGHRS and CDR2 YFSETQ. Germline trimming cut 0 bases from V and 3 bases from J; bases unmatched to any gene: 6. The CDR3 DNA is TGCGCCAGCAGCTTGGGACAGGGGGTCTTCGACTATGGCTACACCTTC. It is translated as CASSLGQGVFDYGYTF. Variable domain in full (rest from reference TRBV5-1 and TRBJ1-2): KAGVTQTPRYLIKTRGQQVTLSCSPISGHRSVSWYQQTPGQGLQFLFEYFSETQRNKGNFPGRFSGRQFSNSRSEMNVSTLELGDSALYLCASSLGQGVFDYGYTFGSGTRLTVV.

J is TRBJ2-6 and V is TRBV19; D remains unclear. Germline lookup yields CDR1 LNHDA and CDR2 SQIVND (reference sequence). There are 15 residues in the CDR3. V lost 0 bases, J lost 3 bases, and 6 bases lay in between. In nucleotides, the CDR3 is TGTGCCAGTAGTATAGACCAGATTGGGGCCAACGTCCTGACTTTC. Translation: CASSIDQIGANVLTF.

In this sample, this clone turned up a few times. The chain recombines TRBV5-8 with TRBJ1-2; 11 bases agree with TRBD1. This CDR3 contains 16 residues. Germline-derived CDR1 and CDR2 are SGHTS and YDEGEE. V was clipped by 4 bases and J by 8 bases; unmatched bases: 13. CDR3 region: CASSPINRDRGAGYTF. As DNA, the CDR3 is TGTGCCAGCAGCCCAATTAACCGGGACAGGGGGGCCGGCTACACCTTC. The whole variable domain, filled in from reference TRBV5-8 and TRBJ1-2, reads EAGVTQSPTHLIKTRGQQATLRCSPISGHTSVYWYQQALGLGLQFLLWYDEGEERNRGNFPPRFSGRQFPNYSSELNVNALELEDSALYLCASSPINRDRGAGYTFGSGTRLTVV.

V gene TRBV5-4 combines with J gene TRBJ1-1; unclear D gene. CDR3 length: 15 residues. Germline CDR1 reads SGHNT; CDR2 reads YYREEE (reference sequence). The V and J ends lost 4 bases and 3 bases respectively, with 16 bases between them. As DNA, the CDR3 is TGTGCCAGCAGCCTCCGGGTTTCTGGAGACACTGAAGCTTTCTTT. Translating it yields CASSLRVSGDTEAFF.

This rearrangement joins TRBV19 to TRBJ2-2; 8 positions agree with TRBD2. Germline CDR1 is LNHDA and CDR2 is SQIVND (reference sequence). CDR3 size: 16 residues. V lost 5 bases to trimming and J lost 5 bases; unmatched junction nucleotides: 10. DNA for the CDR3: TGTGCCAGTAGTCCCCGGGGGGGGACCTCTACCGGGGAGCTGTTTTTT. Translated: CASSPRGGTSTGELFF.

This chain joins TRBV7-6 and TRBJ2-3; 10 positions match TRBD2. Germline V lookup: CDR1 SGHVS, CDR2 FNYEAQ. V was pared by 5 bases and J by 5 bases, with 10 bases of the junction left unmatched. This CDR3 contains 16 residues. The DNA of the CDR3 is TGTGCCAGCAGCCCCCGCCTAGCGGGAGTTGGAGATACGCAGTATTTT. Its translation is CASSPRLAGVGDTQYF.